The 15 T cell receptor beta chains reported below all come from one sample, sequenced in a study of naive and memory T cell subsets. Ligated cDNA underwent four rounds of PCR with nested alpha and beta constant region primers and SP2. TCRdb redid the calling of the 5' RACE reads with MiXCR, one entry per CDR3 protein. The sample includes about 56,000 distinct CDR3 sequences, 6.5% to 8.5% of them seen just once. The library had UMIs added by 3' ligation of an oligonucleotide to TCR cDNA. All receptors derive from a female donor in good health.

The chain has TRBV11-2 and TRBJ2-7, with D possibly matching TRBD2 (5 bases). Germline values: CDR1 SGHAT, CDR2 FQNNGV. With 2 bases removed from V and 7 bases from J, the gap between germline ends came to 12 bases. There are 13 residues in the CDR3. As DNA, the CDR3 is TGTGCCAGCAGCTTAATCGGCCGAGGGGAGCAGTACTTC. It encodes CASSLIGRGEQYF.

This clonotype has at least ten counts. As DNA, the CDR3 is TGTGCCAGCGGCCAGGGGCCGCCTACCTACGAGCAGTACTTC. It translates to CASGQGPPTYEQYF. This chain connects TRBV6-6 to TRBJ2-7; D perhaps matches TRBD1 (6 bases). Germline CDR1 reads MNHNY; CDR2 reads SVGAGI (reference sequence). The CDR3 spans 14 residues. Trimming pared 8 bases from V and 2 bases from J, leaving 16 bases between.

This clonotype was picked up a small number of times. The V and J genes are TRBV11-2 and TRBJ2-5, with TRBD1 identical over 7 bases. The CDR3 is 12 amino acids. V shed 4 bases, J shed 6 bases, and the junction held 2 bases outside the gene matches. Per germline, CDR1 SGHAT and CDR2 FQNNGV. As DNA, the CDR3 is TGTGCCAGCAGCTACAGGGGTCAGACCCAGTACTTC. This encodes CASSYRGQTQYF. Based on the CDR3 plus reference TRBV11-2 and TRBJ2-5, the full variable domain is EAGVAQSPRYKIIEKRQSVAFWCNPISGHATLYWYQQILGQGPKLLIQFQNNGVVDDSQLPKDRFSAERLKGVDSTLKIQPAKLEDSAVYLCASSYRGQTQYFGPGTRLLVL.

A remark on this clonotype: A much more abundant neighbour one base away suggests this may be a read error. The rearrangement links TRBV4-3 to TRBJ2-1; TRBD1 might be the D (6 bases). This CDR3 contains 18 residues. Germline assignment: CDR1 LGHNA and CDR2 YSLEER. The CDR3 DNA is TGCGCCAGCAGCCAAGATACCTCTAGGGGGTCCTCCTACACTGAGCAGTTCTTC. It encodes CASSQDTSRGSSYTEQFF.

This clonotype was seen repeatedly, ten times or more. The chain uses TRBV19 and TRBJ1-2; 7 bases align to TRBD1. The CDR3 contains 16 residues. Germline V gives CDR1 LNHDA, CDR2 SQIVND (reference sequence). Trimming cost V 1 base and J 8 bases; bases outside gene matches: 13. CDR3: CASSIAPLDRVFGYTF. The CDR3 DNA is TGTGCCAGTAGTATAGCCCCCCTCGACAGGGTCTTCGGCTACACCTTC.

This sequence joins TRBV3-1 and TRBJ2-7, with 10 positions matching TRBD1. Germline values: CDR1 LGHDT, CDR2 YNNKEL (reference sequence). The CDR3 contains 15 residues. Losses at the gene ends were 1 base for V and 3 bases for J; bases not matched to a gene: 3. The CDR3: CASSQVGTGVYEQYF. The CDR3 DNA reads as TGTGCCAGCAGCCAAGTCGGGACAGGGGTCTACGAGCAGTACTTC.

The chain couples TRBV5-1 to TRBJ1-4, with D possibly matching TRBD1 (5 bases). CDR3 length equals 16 residues. V was clipped by 6 bases and J by 7 bases, with 22 bases between them. Germline V gives CDR1 SGHRS, CDR2 YFSETQ. The CDR3 bases are TGCGCCAGCACCTTTTCGACACGCCAGCAGGGTGAAAAACTGTTTTTT. It is translated as CASTFSTRQQGEKLFF.

The chain employs TRBV4-1 and TRBJ1-2; the match to TRBD1 covers 11 bases. Germline V lookup: CDR1 MGHRA, CDR2 YSYEKL. The trim removed 1 base at V and 8 bases at J, leaving 3 bases unmatched. The CDR3 spans 14 residues. Here the CDR3 DNA reads TGCGCCAGCAGCCAAGGGACAGGGGGCCGGGGCTACACCTTC. Protein product: CASSQGTGGRGYTF.

This clonotype showed up many times. The chain links TRBV6-5 to TRBJ1-4; a weak D match, TRBD1 (6 bases). Trimming took off 0 bases at V and 11 bases at J, with 19 bases between the two ends. This CDR3 has 16 amino acids. Per germline, CDR1 MNHEY and CDR2 SVGAGI. The CDR3 region is CASSYSAAAGTGKLFF. The CDR3 region has the DNA TGTGCCAGCAGTTACTCGGCCGCTGCTGGAACAGGGAAACTGTTTTTT.

The sample holds a few counts of this clonotype. A read error may account for a junction end that differs from germline. The chain is built from TRBV2 and TRBJ1-2; TRBD1 agrees at 8 bases. The CDR3 consists of 13 residues. Germline V gene sequence: CDR1 SNHLY, CDR2 FYNNEI. CDR3 loop: CASTQDRAYGDTF. The CDR3 region has the DNA TGTGCCAGCACCCAGGACAGGGCCTATGGCGACACCTTC.

This clonotype was detected ten times or more. J is TRBJ1-1 and V is TRBV30; no clear D gene. The CDR3 sequence is 12 residues long. Trimming shortened V by 2 bases and J by 3 bases, and 7 bases separated the two germline ends. Germline CDR1 GTSNPN, CDR2 SVGIG (reference sequence). For the CDR3, the DNA is TGTGCCTGGAGTCTTTGGCACACTGAAGCTTTCTTT. It codes for CAWSLWHTEAFF.

This clonotype was counted many times. This CDR3 reads CASSLVLDSYGYTF. Here the CDR3 DNA reads TGTGCCAGCAGCTTAGTTTTGGACAGTTATGGCTACACCTTC. The chain carries TRBV7-2 and TRBJ1-2, with D possibly TRBD1 on 6 matching bases. Trimming removed 1 base at V and 5 bases at J, with 11 bases between. This CDR3 has 14 residues. The V gene's germline CDR1 is SGHTA and CDR2 FQGNSA.

This clonotype was counted between two and nine times. The chain joins TRBV5-4 to TRBJ2-7, with D unresolved. Trimming removed 3 bases from V and 2 bases from J, with 12 bases in between. The CDR3 runs to 14 residues. From germline, CDR1 is SGHNT and CDR2 YYREEE (reference sequence). The CDR3 nucleotides are TGTGCCAGCAGCTCCACCCCAGCGACCTACGAGCAGTACTTC. This gives the protein CASSSTPATYEQYF.

This clonotype was seen at least ten times. V usage is TRBV7-9 and J usage is TRBJ2-1; D is ambiguous. The CDR3 sequence is 14 residues long. Germline loops: CDR1 SEHNR, CDR2 FQNEAQ (reference sequence). V lost 3 bases and J 8 bases, leaving 14 bases between the germline ends. CDR3 region: CASSLLRVSYEQFF. In DNA, the CDR3 is TGTGCCAGCAGCTTGCTGAGAGTTTCTTATGAGCAGTTCTTC.

This chain's CDR3 is CAISEFSREHQPQHF. In DNA, the CDR3 is TGTGCCATCAGTGAGTTCTCCAGGGAGCATCAGCCCCAGCATTTT. The V and J genes are TRBV10-3 and TRBJ1-5, with D possibly being TRBD1 (5 bases). Germline-derived CDR1 and CDR2 are ENHRY and SYGVKD. Trimming removed 1 base from V and 5 bases from J, with 12 bases in between. This CDR3 has 15 amino acids.